These 29 T cell receptor beta chains originate from one sample sequenced in a study of CD8+ T cells in alopecia areata. Extraction of RNA preceded its reverse transcription into cDNA, which served as the sequencing template. Using immunoSEQ multiplex PCR, the repertoire was profiled, and TCRdb retains in-frame clones only, with some absent. The sample yields about 250,000 clones, roughly 60% seen once. The treatment: oral pan-JAK inhibitor, 5-10 mg twice daily. The starting material was CD4+ T cells sorted from blood, obtained around week 52, from a patient treated with tofacitinib. The source of these receptors is a human donor with alopecia areata.

In this sample, this clone turned up a few times. The chain recombines TRBV7-9 with TRBJ2-7, with 7 bases matching TRBD2. This CDR3 has 15 residues. Germline lookup yields CDR1 SEHNR and CDR2 FQNEAQ (reference sequence). V lost 8 bases, J lost 6 bases, and 16 bases stayed unmatched. CDR3 sequence reads: CASGLGGSPTGEQYF. The CDR3 coding sequence is TGTGCCAGCGGCCTGGGGGGGAGTCCAACGGGCGAGCAGTACTTC.

The genes are TRBV29-1 and TRBJ2-5, with 9 nucleotides matching TRBD2. V dropped 4 bases and J dropped 5; count of bases not matched to a gene: 8. CDR3 length: 14 residues. Looked up from germline, CDR1 is SQVTM and CDR2 is ANQGSEA. As DNA, the CDR3 is TGCAGCGTTGTTGTGGCGGGGGGGTATGAGACCCAGTACTTC. Amino acid sequence: CSVVVAGGYETQYF. Filled out from reference TRBV29-1 and TRBJ2-5, the complete variable domain reads SAVISQKPSRDICQRGTSLTIQCQVDSQVTMMFWYRQQPGQSLTLIATANQGSEATYESGFVIDKFPISRPNLTFSTLTVSNMSPEDSSIYLCSVVVAGGYETQYFGPGTRLLVL.

This clone was observed a few times. This chain connects TRBV5-4 to TRBJ2-7; weak D call: TRBD2 (6 bases). The CDR3 sequence is 14 residues long. V was trimmed by 4 bases and J by 0 bases, leaving 11 bases between them. The V gene's germline CDR1 is SGHNT and CDR2 YYREEE (reference sequence). Here the CDR3 DNA reads TGTGCCAGCAGCGTCTCGGGGGACTCCTACGAGCAGTACTTC. This translates into CASSVSGDSYEQYF. Full variable domain (outside the CDR3, taken from reference TRBV5-4 and TRBJ2-7): ETGVTQSPTHLIKTRGQQVTLRCSSQSGHNTVSWYQQALGQGPQFIFQYYREEENGRGNFPPRFSGLQFPNYSSELNVNALELDDSALYLCASSVSGDSYEQYFGPGTRLTVT.

The V call is TRBV4-1, the J call TRBJ2-1; the match to TRBD1 covers 9 bases. Trimming cost V 4 bases and J 4 bases; bases outside gene matches: 2. Germline-derived CDR1 and CDR2 are MGHRA and YSYEKL. The CDR3 is 14 amino acids. CDR3 nucleotides: TGCGCCAGCAGCCCTGGACAGGGGTACAATGAGCAGTTCTTC. Translated: CASSPGQGYNEQFF.

This chain uses TRBV4-2 with TRBJ1-2; TRBD1 matches 7 bases. Germline V CDR1 and CDR2: LGHNA, YNFKEQ. CDR3 length: 15 residues. V lost 1 base to trimming and J lost 0 bases; unmatched junction nucleotides: 2. The CDR3: CASSQGGTANYGYTF. DNA of the CDR3: TGTGCCAGCAGCCAAGGCGGGACAGCTAACTATGGCTACACCTTC.

This clone has only a few counts. The chain employs TRBV2 and TRBJ2-7; perhaps TRBD2 as D (6 bases). V lost 4 bases, J lost 7 bases, and 14 bases lay in between. CDR1 is SNHLY, CDR2 FYNNEI, per germline. The CDR3 has 13 residues. The CDR3 loop reads CASSAAWAGEQYF. For the CDR3, the DNA is TGTGCCAGCAGTGCCGCGTGGGCGGGGGAGCAGTACTTC.

This chain links TRBV6-5 with TRBJ1-5; D not resolved. Germline V lookup: CDR1 MNHEY, CDR2 SVGAGI. The CDR3 covers 13 residues. Trimming left V 4 bases short and J 7 bases short, with 11 bases between. The CDR3 DNA follows: TGTGCCAGCAGTTTCGTGGGCGGCCAGCCCCAGCATTTT. As protein: CASSFVGGQPQHF.

The chain employs TRBV6-1 and TRBJ1-5; TRBD1 aligns across 10 bases. The CDR3 totals 13 residues. In germline, CDR1 is MNHNS, CDR2 SASEGT. V shed 11 bases and J 7 bases; nucleotides not matched to a gene: 8. CDR3 residues: CAGRTGGEQPQHF. As DNA, the CDR3 is TGTGCCGGGCGGACAGGGGGGGAGCAGCCCCAGCATTTT.

This chain uses TRBV9 with TRBJ2-3; D is unclear. V lost 2 bases to trimming and J lost 3 bases, with 10 bases between them. The CDR3 is 14 residues long. The germline gives CDR1 SGDLS, CDR2 YYNGEE. CDR3 nucleotides: TGTGCCAGCAGCGTCCCCCTGAGTACAGATACGCAGTATTTT. It is translated as CASSVPLSTDTQYF.

This rearrangement joins TRBV27 to TRBJ1-2; maybe TRBD1 (5 bases). Germline V gives CDR1 MNHEY, CDR2 SMNVEV (reference sequence). The CDR3 extends over 15 amino acids. V was clipped by 10 bases and J by 8 bases, with 26 bases between them. Here the CDR3 reads CATSGRGALLGGYTF. CDR3 DNA: TGTGCCACCTCAGGGAGGGGCGCCCTTCTGGGGGGCTACACCTTC.

The chain employs TRBV2 and TRBJ1-6; D gene uncertain. CDR3 length equals 15 residues. The germline gives CDR1 SNHLY, CDR2 FYNNEI. V was cut by 4 bases and J by 5 bases, with 12 bases left in between. The CDR3 nucleotides are TGTGCCAGCAGTGTTAACAGATACAATAATTCACCCCTCCACTTT. Translation gives CASSVNRYNNSPLHF.

The chain has TRBV29-1 and TRBJ2-3; D call uncertain. This CDR3 contains 11 residues. Germline lookup yields CDR1 SQVTM and CDR2 ANQGSEA. V was clipped by 3 bases and J by 2 bases, with 3 bases between them. Here the CDR3 reads CSVDITDTQYF. DNA for the CDR3: TGCAGCGTTGACATCACAGATACGCAGTATTTT.

The CDR3 coding sequence is TGTGCCAGCAGCCCGGACTGGGGTTCCACAGATACGCAGTATTTT. It encodes CASSPDWGSTDTQYF. The chain is built from TRBV7-2 and TRBJ2-3; perhaps TRBD2 as D (5 bases). Between the trimmed V and J ends, which lost 5 bases and 2 bases, there was a span of 14 bases. This CDR3 contains 15 residues. CDR1 and CDR2 (germline): SGHTA, FQGNSA.

A few counts support this clone. V gene TRBV29-1 combines with J gene TRBJ2-1; 8 bases line up with TRBD1. This CDR3 is 13 amino acids long. The germline V gene has CDR1 SQVTM and CDR2 ANQGSEA. V shed 6 bases, J shed 4 bases, and the junction held 5 bases outside the gene matches. The CDR3 region is CSVPGDRYNEQFF. CDR3 DNA: TGCAGCGTCCCGGGGGACAGGTACAATGAGCAGTTCTTC.

V and J are TRBV4-3 and TRBJ2-5; D unresolved. Germline CDR1 and CDR2: LGHNA and YSLEER. With 4 bases removed from V and 0 bases from J, the gap between germline ends came to 12 bases. The CDR3 is 15 amino acids. CDR3 amino acids: CASSRKVKNQETQYF. The CDR3 coding sequence is TGCGCCAGCAGCCGCAAAGTGAAAAACCAAGAGACCCAGTACTTC.

The CDR3 DNA is TGTGCCAGCAGCTCCGGGACAGGACGGTACAATGAGCAGTTCTTC. It translates to CASSSGTGRYNEQFF. The genes are TRBV7-2 and TRBJ2-1, with 8 nucleotides matching TRBD1. The CDR3 is made up of 15 amino acids. From germline, CDR1 is SGHTA and CDR2 FQGNSA. J gave up 4 bases and V 4 bases, and 6 bases lay outside the gene matches.

This chain joins TRBV27 and TRBJ2-7; 8 bases map to TRBD1. The CDR3 contains 14 residues. Looked up from germline, CDR1 is MNHEY and CDR2 is SMNVEV (reference sequence). The V and J ends lost 3 bases and 2 bases, in that order; junction bases with no gene match: 3. The DNA of the CDR3 is TGTGCCAGCAGTTTCTCCAGGGGGCCCTACGAGCAGTACTTC. Translated, it gives CASSFSRGPYEQYF.

In its sample, this clone was seen a few times. The chain is built from TRBV5-5 and TRBJ1-1, with D maybe TRBD1 (6 bases). The germline V gene encodes CDR1 SGHKS and CDR2 YYEKEE (reference sequence). The CDR3 spans 14 residues. Trimming left V 1 base short and J 0 bases short, with 7 bases between. CDR3 sequence: CASSLRDMNTEAFF. The CDR3 DNA sequence: TGTGCCAGCAGCTTGCGGGACATGAACACTGAAGCTTTCTTT.

The chain joins TRBV30 to TRBJ1-5; D remains unclear. Trimming took off 3 bases at V and 2 bases at J, with 8 bases between the two ends. The CDR3 is 13 amino acids. Germline CDR1 reads GTSNPN; CDR2 reads SVGIG (reference sequence). DNA for the CDR3: TGTGCCTGGAGGGATAGCCGCAATCAGCCCCAGCATTTT. Its protein product is CAWRDSRNQPQHF.

This clone was observed a single time. The chain combines TRBV30 with TRBJ2-7; 8 bases match TRBD1. Germline V gene lookup returns CDR1 GTSNPN and CDR2 SVGIG (reference sequence). The CDR3 has 13 amino acids. V shed 1 base, J shed 3 bases, and the junction held 2 bases outside the gene matches. CDR3 nucleotide sequence: TGTGCCTGGAGTGGGACAGGGAACTACGAGCAGTACTTC. As protein: CAWSGTGNYEQYF.

This chain joins TRBV2 and TRBJ2-1, with unresolved D. Germline CDR1 is SNHLY and CDR2 is FYNNEI. V shed 8 bases and J shed 4 bases, with 6 bases lying between them. This CDR3 region has 11 residues. Written as DNA, the CDR3 is TGTGCCAGCTTCACGTACAATGAGCAGTTCTTC. Amino acid sequence: CASFTYNEQFF.

The V and J genes are TRBV7-9 and TRBJ2-3; no clear D. V was shortened by 3 bases and J by 5 bases, with 6 bases between the two germline ends. CDR1 SEHNR and CDR2 FQNEAQ come from the germline V gene (reference sequence). The CDR3 totals 12 residues. The CDR3 reads CASSFVGDTQYF. The CDR3 DNA reads as TGTGCCAGCAGCTTTGTGGGAGATACGCAGTATTTT.

The CDR3 DNA follows: TGCGCCAGCCGGAGTCTGAACACTGAAGCTTTCTTT. This translates into CASRSLNTEAFF. The chain carries TRBV5-1 and TRBJ1-1; D call uncertain. The CDR3 consists of 12 residues. Germline CDR1 SGHRS, CDR2 YFSETQ. Between the trimmed V and J ends, which lost 7 bases and 0 bases, there was a span of 7 bases.

This chain joins TRBV7-2 and TRBJ2-1; D unclear. Trimming stripped 3 bases from V and 1 base from J, with 1 base between. This CDR3 region has 12 residues. Germline V gives CDR1 SGHTA, CDR2 FQGNSA. CDR3 amino acids: CASSFSYNEQFF. For the CDR3, the DNA is TGTGCCAGCAGCTTTTCCTACAATGAGCAGTTCTTC. Supplemented by reference TRBV7-2 and TRBJ2-1, the full variable domain reads GAGVSQSPSNKVTEKGKDVELRCDPISGHTALYWYRQSLGQGLEFLIYFQGNSAPDKSGLPSDRFSAERTGGSVSTLTIQRTQQEDSAVYLCASSFSYNEQFFGPGTRLTVL.

The CDR3 coding sequence is TGTGCCTGGAGTTTTGAAGGGAAGGCACGGGATTCACCCCTCCACTTT. Translating gives CAWSFEGKARDSPLHF. J is TRBJ1-6 and V is TRBV30, with D uncertain. CDR3 length equals 16 residues. Germline CDR1 GTSNPN, CDR2 SVGIG (reference sequence). Trimming took 2 bases from V and 8 from J, leaving 19 bases between them.

This clone was counted once. The chain employs TRBV9 and TRBJ2-4; 9 bases line up with TRBD2. Germline values: CDR1 SGDLS, CDR2 YYNGEE. The junction had 10 bases not matched to a gene; V was cut back by 3 bases and J by 9 bases. The CDR3 runs 15 residues. For the CDR3, the DNA is TGTGCCAGCAGCGGCGGGGGGGTTCCTGGGAGCATTCAGTACTTC. Amino acid sequence: CASSGGGVPGSIQYF. Full variable domain (outside the CDR3, taken from reference TRBV9 and TRBJ2-4): DSGVTQTPKHLITATGQRVTLRCSPRSGDLSVYWYQQSLDQGLQFLIQYYNGEERAKGNILERFSAQQFPDLHSELNLSSLELGDSALYFCASSGGGVPGSIQYFGAGTRLSVL.

The J gene is TRBJ2-3, the V gene TRBV7-8; 8 bases align to TRBD2. The CDR3 consists of 14 residues. Trimming took 1 base from V and 12 from J; bases not matched to a gene: 9. Per germline, CDR1 SGHVS and CDR2 FQNEAQ. The CDR3 is CASSLVRGGFSQYF. The CDR3 coding sequence is TGTGCCAGCAGCTTAGTTCGCGGGGGGTTCTCTCAGTATTTT.

The chain is built from TRBV29-1 and TRBJ1-3; tentatively, D is TRBD1 (5 bases). CDR3 size: 14 residues. Trimming took 3 bases from V and 2 from J, leaving 11 bases between them. CDR1 and CDR2 from the germline V gene are SQVTM and ANQGSEA. The CDR3 here is CSVDAGSAGNTIYF. The CDR3 DNA reads TGCAGCGTTGATGCAGGGTCTGCTGGAAACACCATATATTTT. Looking up the rest from reference TRBV29-1 and TRBJ1-3 gives the full variable domain: SAVISQKPSRDICQRGTSLTIQCQVDSQVTMMFWYRQQPGQSLTLIATANQGSEATYESGFVIDKFPISRPNLTFSTLTVSNMSPEDSSIYLCSVDAGSAGNTIYFGEGSWLTVV.

The chain employs TRBV29-1 and TRBJ1-2, with D unresolved. V lost 7 bases and J lost 5, with 11 bases in between. The CDR3 spans 11 residues. The germline V gene encodes CDR1 SQVTM and CDR2 ANQGSEA. CDR3 DNA: TGCAGCGATTCCCAGGTGTATGGCTACACCTTC. It translates to CSDSQVYGYTF. The full variable domain, completed using reference TRBV29-1 and TRBJ1-2, is SAVISQKPSRDICQRGTSLTIQCQVDSQVTMMFWYRQQPGQSLTLIATANQGSEATYESGFVIDKFPISRPNLTFSTLTVSNMSPEDSSIYLCSDSQVYGYTFGSGTRLTVV.